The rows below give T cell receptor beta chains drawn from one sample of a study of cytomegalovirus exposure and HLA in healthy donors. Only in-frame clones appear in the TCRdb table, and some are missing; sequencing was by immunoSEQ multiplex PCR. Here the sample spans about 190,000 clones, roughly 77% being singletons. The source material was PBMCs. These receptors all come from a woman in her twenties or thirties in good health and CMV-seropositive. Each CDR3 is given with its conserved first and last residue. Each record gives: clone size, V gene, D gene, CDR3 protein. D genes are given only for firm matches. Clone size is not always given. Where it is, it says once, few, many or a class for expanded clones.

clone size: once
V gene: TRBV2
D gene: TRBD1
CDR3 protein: CASSERSRDREKNEQFF

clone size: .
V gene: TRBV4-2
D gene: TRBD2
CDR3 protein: CASSQPLAGVDNEQFF

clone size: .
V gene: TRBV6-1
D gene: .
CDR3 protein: CASSVRSGAGPATDTQYF

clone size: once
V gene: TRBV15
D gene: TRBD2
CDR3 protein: CATSGAGGMNNEQFF

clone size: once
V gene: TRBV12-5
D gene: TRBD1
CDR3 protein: CASGGDRGLWYSNQPQHF

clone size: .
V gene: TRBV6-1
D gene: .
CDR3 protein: CASSPRDTSSYEQYF

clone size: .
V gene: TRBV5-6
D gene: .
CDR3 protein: CASSFSGATNEKLFF

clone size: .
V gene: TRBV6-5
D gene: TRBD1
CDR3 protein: CASSSPRQGSSYEQYF

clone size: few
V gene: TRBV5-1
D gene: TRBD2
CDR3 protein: CASSMGLAGMQEQYF

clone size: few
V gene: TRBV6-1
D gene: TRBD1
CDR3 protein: CASSDIRTGAQETQYF

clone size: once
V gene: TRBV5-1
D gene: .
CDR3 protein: CASSSGLSLGVDSGNTIYF

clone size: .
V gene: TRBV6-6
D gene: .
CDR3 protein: CASSYRLVETQYF

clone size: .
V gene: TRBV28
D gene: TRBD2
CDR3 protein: CASSLGSGRDNEQFF

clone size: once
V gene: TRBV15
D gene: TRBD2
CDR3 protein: CATSSHSGRAWAETQYF

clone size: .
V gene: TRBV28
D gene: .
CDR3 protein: CASSLGLYNEQFF

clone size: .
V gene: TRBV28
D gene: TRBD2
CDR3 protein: CASSLAGYEQFF

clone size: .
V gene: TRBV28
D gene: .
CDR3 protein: CASRDTFSYEQYF

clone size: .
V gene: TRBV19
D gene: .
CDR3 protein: CASSLPPGDEQYF

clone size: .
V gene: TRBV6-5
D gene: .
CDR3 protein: CASSEWQDEQFF

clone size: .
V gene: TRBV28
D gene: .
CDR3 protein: CASSNTGSSEKLFF

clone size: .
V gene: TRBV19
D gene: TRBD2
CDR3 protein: CASSIVSGRGEQYF

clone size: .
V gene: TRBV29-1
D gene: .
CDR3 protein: CSGGGRFQETQYF

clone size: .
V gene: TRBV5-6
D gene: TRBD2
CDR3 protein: CASSLRLAGNTGELFF

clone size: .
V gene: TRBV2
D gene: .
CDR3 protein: CASSELRPGTPLYTF

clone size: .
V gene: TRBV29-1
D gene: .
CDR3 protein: CSAPRPGGCTF

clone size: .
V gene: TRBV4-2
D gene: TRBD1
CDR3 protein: CASSQFWGQGEGTRIDGYTF

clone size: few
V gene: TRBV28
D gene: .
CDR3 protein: CASSLLAKDYEQYF

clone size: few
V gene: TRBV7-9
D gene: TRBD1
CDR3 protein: CASSEGQYNEQFF

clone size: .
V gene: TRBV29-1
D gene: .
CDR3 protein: CSGTANAGELFF

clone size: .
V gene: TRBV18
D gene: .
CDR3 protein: CASSPVGDEQFF